Listed below are T cell receptor beta chains from one sample, sequenced in a study of T cell responses to AZD1222 COVID-19 vaccine. Data came from immunoSEQ multiplex PCR; TCRdb stores just in-frame clones and leaves some out. The table records 95,000 to 150,000 clones, around 90% of them present only once. Sequenced here: peripheral blood, sampled 28 days after the second dose of the MenACWY control vaccine. The receptors derive from an adult who received the MenACWY meningococcal vaccine as a control. The CDR3 runs from the conserved cysteine through the conserved F or W. Each record gives: D gene, V gene, clone size, J gene, CDR3 DNA, CDR3 protein. A D gene is named only where the DNA matches it firmly. Clone sizes are given selectively: once, few, many, or a class where the clone is expanded.

.	TRBV6-2/TRBV6-3	once	TRBJ1-2	TGTGCCAGCAGTCCCGGGGAGAACTATGGCTACACCTTC	CASSPGENYGYTF
TRBD1	TRBV28	.	TRBJ2-6	TGTGCCAGCAGTGGGACAGGTGCCCTTGGGGCCAACGTCCTGACTTTC	CASSGTGALGANVLTF
.	TRBV18	.	TRBJ2-1	TGTGCCAGCTCACAGGGAAATGGAGTAGCGGTCCATGAGCAGTTCTTC	CASSQGNGVAVHEQFF
.	TRBV5-6	.	TRBJ2-1	TGTGCCAGCAGCTTCTGGACGGATTACAATGAGCAGTTCTTC	CASSFWTDYNEQFF
.	TRBV5-6	.	TRBJ2-6	TGTGCCAGCAGCTATGCAGGCTCTGGGGCCAACGTCCTGACTTTC	CASSYAGSGANVLTF
.	TRBV9	.	TRBJ2-1	TGTGCCAGCAGCGTAGAAAGCGGTCCCTACAATGAGCAGTTCTTC	CASSVESGPYNEQFF
TRBD2	TRBV9	.	TRBJ2-2	TGTGCCAGCAGCGTAACCCCATCCGGGAGGGACAACACCGGGGAGCTGTTTTTT	CASSVTPSGRDNTGELFF
.	TRBV7-2	.	TRBJ1-2	TGTGCCAGCAGCTTAGCGGTGGGTGGCTATGGCTACACCTTC	CASSLAVGGYGYTF
.	TRBV7-3	.	TRBJ2-6	TGTGCCAGCAGCTTAACAGGACAGGAGGGGTTTGGGGCCAACGTCCTGACTTTC	CASSLTGQEGFGANVLTF
TRBD2	TRBV11-2	.	TRBJ2-1	TGTGCCAGCAGTTCCCCCGGGGGACTAGTGTTCAATGAGCAGTTCTTC	CASSSPGGLVFNEQFF
.	TRBV20-1	.	TRBJ2-4	TGCAGTGCTAGTGTGGTTCGGGGGCTGGGAAACATTCAGTACTTC	CSASVVRGLGNIQYF
.	TRBV4-3	.	TRBJ2-1	TGCGCCAGCAGCCAAGATCTGGTGGGGTACTCCTACAATGAGCAGTTCTTC	CASSQDLVGYSYNEQFF
.	TRBV12-3/TRBV12-4	.	TRBJ1-5	TGTGCCAGCTCACCCCGACGCGACCAGCCCCAGCATTTT	CASSPRRDQPQHF
TRBD1	TRBV4-1	.	TRBJ1-5	TGCGCCAGCAGCCAGCACCCCCAGGGGGGGAGGGATCAGCCCCAGCATTTT	CASSQHPQGGRDQPQHF
TRBD1	TRBV6-1	.	TRBJ1-1	TGTGCCAGCAGTGAAGCAGGGGGCGCGAATTTGGCCGAAGCTTTCTTT	CASSEAGGANLAEAFF
.	TRBV7-9	.	TRBJ1-3	TGTGCCAGCAGCTTAGGAACAGGGTCCCGCTCTGGAAACACCATATATTTT	CASSLGTGSRSGNTIYF
.	TRBV11-2	.	TRBJ1-2	TGTGCCAGCAGCTTAGGGGATTCTAATGGCTACACCTTC	CASSLGDSNGYTF
.	TRBV7-2	.	TRBJ2-3	TGTGCCAGCAGCTCCGGACTACCCTCCACAGATACGCAGTATTTT	CASSSGLPSTDTQYF
.	TRBV28	once	TRBJ1-5	TGTGCCAGCAGTCCCCGTAGGGGCAATCAGCCCCAGCATTTT	CASSPRRGNQPQHF
.	TRBV6-5	.	TRBJ1-1	TGTGCCAGCAGTTCCTACCAACCTCGAAGGAACATTGAAGCTTTCTTT	CASSSYQPRRNIEAFF
TRBD1	TRBV5-1	.	TRBJ2-1	TGCGCCAGCAGCCCGGACAGGGTAAGGGCATTCTTC	CASSPDRVRAFF
TRBD2	TRBV19	.	TRBJ2-1	TGTGCCAGTAGTTTGCGACTAGCGGTTTACAATGAGCAGTTCTTC	CASSLRLAVYNEQFF
TRBD1	TRBV5-4	.	TRBJ1-1	TGTGCCAGCAGCTTCTTACAGGGGTCCCCTGAAGCTTTCTTT	CASSFLQGSPEAFF
.	TRBV12-3/TRBV12-4	.	TRBJ2-5	TGTGCCAGCAGTTTCGGGGAGACCCAGTACTTC	CASSFGETQYF
.	TRBV19	.	TRBJ2-2	TGTGCCAGTAGTATAGATCCCGGGACTTTCAACGGGGAGCTGTTTTTT	CASSIDPGTFNGELFF
.	TRBV28	.	TRBJ1-5	TGTGCCAGATCGCAGGGAGGGGCTAGCAATCAGCCCCAGCATTTT	CARSQGGASNQPQHF
.	TRBV7-2	once	TRBJ1-2	TGTGCCAGCAGCTTAGCCTGGGGAAAACGAACTGACGGCTACACCTTC	CASSLAWGKRTDGYTF
.	TRBV18	.	TRBJ2-1	TGTGCCAGCTCGCTACAGGATTACAATGAGCAGTTCTTC	CASSLQDYNEQFF
TRBD1	TRBV29-1	.	TRBJ2-4	TGCAGCGTAACCGGGACAGGGGGAAACATTCAGTACTTC	CSVTGTGGNIQYF
TRBD2	TRBV5-5	.	TRBJ2-5	TGTGCCAGCAGCTTGGCCCCAGCGGGAGGGCGGGAGACCCAGTACTTC	CASSLAPAGGRETQYF
.	TRBV7-9	.	TRBJ1-1	TGTGCCAGCAGCTTAACCCCTGAAGCTTTCTTT	CASSLTPEAFF
.	TRBV18	.	TRBJ1-2	TGTGCCAGCTCACCGGACAGCGCCTATGGCTACACCTTC	CASSPDSAYGYTF
TRBD1	TRBV7-9	few	TRBJ1-2	TGTGCCAGCAGCCCCCTACAGGGGGCGAAGGAGAATGGCTACACCTTC	CASSPLQGAKENGYTF
.	TRBV6-5	.	TRBJ2-1	TGTGCCTCGCGGGTGGCCGATGAGCAGTTCTTC	CASRVADEQFF
.	TRBV5-5	.	TRBJ2-5	TGTGCCAGCAGCCCAGCGGTTTACGGTCGGCGGACCCAGTACTTC	CASSPAVYGRRTQYF
.	TRBV7-2	.	TRBJ2-1	TGTGCCAGCAGCCCCCGTCGTAGATTCAGCTCCTACAATGAGCAGTTCTTC	CASSPRRRFSSYNEQFF
TRBD1	TRBV19	.	TRBJ2-1	TGTGCCAGTAGTCCGACAGGGGGCTCCTACAATGAGCAGTTCTTC	CASSPTGGSYNEQFF
.	TRBV23-1	once	TRBJ2-1	TGCGCCAGCAGCCGACGTCTACAGCCAAGGTGGCTCAATGAGCAGTTCTTC	CASSRRLQPRWLNEQFF
.	TRBV15	.	TRBJ1-6	TGTGCCACCAGCAGAGCTCCCGAGGGACTTAATTCACCCCTCCACTTT	CATSRAPEGLNSPLHF
TRBD1	TRBV7-6	.	TRBJ2-7	TGTGCCAGCAGCTTACCCGGGACAGGGTCTTACGAGCAGTACTTC	CASSLPGTGSYEQYF
.	TRBV3-1/TRBV3-2	.	TRBJ2-1	TGTGCCAGCAGCCAATTTGGAACGTACGGGATAAGCTCCTACAATGAGCAGTTCTTC	CASSQFGTYGISSYNEQFF
.	TRBV2	few	TRBJ2-3	TGTGCCAGCATGTTCCCTAGCACAGATACGCAGTATTTT	CASMFPSTDTQYF
.	TRBV27	.	TRBJ2-5	TGTGCCAGCGGGGGTGCCGGAAATCAAGAGACCCAGTACTTC	CASGGAGNQETQYF
TRBD2	TRBV28	once	TRBJ2-3	TGTGCCAGCACATGGGGGGGGGTGATCACAGATACGCAGTATTTT	CASTWGGVITDTQYF
.	TRBV10-3	.	TRBJ2-1	TGTGCCATCAGTGGCTCTCTAAACAATGAGCAGTTCTTC	CAISGSLNNEQFF
TRBD1	TRBV15	.	TRBJ2-3	TGTGCCACCAGCAGAGGCACAGGGGGTGCGTCGGATACGCAGTATTTT	CATSRGTGGASDTQYF
TRBD1	TRBV7-9	.	TRBJ2-5	TGTGCTGGGGGGACAGGGTCCCAAGAGACCCAGTACTTC	CAGGTGSQETQYF